This TCR beta chain was obtained from a study of blood T cell repertoires in COVID-19. Across the study: T cells, B-cell-depleted T cells, or PBMCs provided the cDNA or gDNA that served as material.

The V segment lost 3 bases and the J segment 6 bases; nucleotides outside the gene matches: 5. Germline V gene sequence: CDR1 SGDLS, CDR2 YYNGEE. There are 15 residues in the CDR3. Authors' data handling: Estimation of nucleated cell counts was performed using reference gene primer amplification. Produced via immunoSEQ multiplex PCR; TCRdb's table is partial and in-frame only. V, J and clone size reflect that table, while D and trimming were determined from the DNA. The top ten clones hold under 10% of a sample with fewer than 95,000 clones, roughly nine tenths of them seen once. J is TRBJ2-1 and V is TRBV9, with 11 nucleotides matching TRBD2. Sequencing was done on a sample of peripheral blood. The receptor's source is a man in his fifties or sixties with acute or convalescent COVID-19. DNA of the CDR3: TGTGCCAGCAGCGATAGCGGGGGGGCCACCAATGAGCAGTTCTTC. This gives the protein CASSDSGGATNEQFF.